The 32 T cell receptor beta chains listed next were all sequenced from one sample in a study. TCRdb ran MiXCR on the 5' RACE reads and lists one entry per CDR3 protein. The top ten hold under 3.5% of the sample, which has fewer than 80,000 distinct CDR3 sequences, approximately 22% seen once. The sample consisted of memory CD4+ T cells sorted from a lymph node. This sample's subset: memory CD4+ T cells, CD4+CD45RO+CD25-. These receptors all come from a female donor with breast cancer.

This clonotype was seen a few times. The chain couples TRBV7-2 to TRBJ2-1; D is possibly TRBD2 (5 bases). V was shortened by 5 bases and J by 13 bases, with 15 bases between the two germline ends. CDR3 size: 12 residues. Germline V lookup: CDR1 SGHTA, CDR2 FQGNSA. CDR3 nucleotide sequence: TGTGCCAGCAGCCCGGTGGTAGCGAGACAGTTCTTC. This sequence encodes CASSPVVARQFF.

The V call is TRBV6-1, the J call TRBJ2-3; D gene uncertain. Trimming removed 6 bases from V and 2 bases from J, with 15 bases in between. Germline V gives CDR1 MNHNS, CDR2 SASEGT. This CDR3 is built from 15 residues. The CDR3 loop is CASSLTVTHTDTQYF. DNA of the CDR3: TGTGCCAGCAGCTTGACGGTCACCCACACAGATACGCAGTATTTT.

A note on this clonotype: Without the conserved terminal phenylalanine or tryptophan, this CDR3 likely stems from a read error. In DNA, the CDR3 is TGCGCCAGCAGCTTGGCCGGACAGATCGATGGCTACACCCTC. This sequence encodes CASSLAGQIDGYTL. The V gene is TRBV5-1, the J gene TRBJ1-2; D may be TRBD1 (6 bases). With 0 bases removed from V and 6 bases from J, the gap between germline ends came to 12 bases. From germline, CDR1 is SGHRS and CDR2 YFSETQ. The CDR3 has 14 residues.

The sample holds a few counts of this clonotype. This rearrangement joins TRBV5-1 to TRBJ2-5; D gene unclear. V gave up 4 bases and J gave up 4 bases, with 8 bases separating them. The germline V gene encodes CDR1 SGHRS and CDR2 YFSETQ. The length of the CDR3 is 12 residues. CDR3 DNA sequence: TGCGCCAGCAGCACAGACTCAGAGACCCAGTACTTC. Protein: CASSTDSETQYF.

Note on this clonotype: The junction does not match germline at one end; this may be a read error. The chain is built from TRBV2 and TRBJ2-7; D is uncertain. This CDR3 is built from 11 residues. Germline V gene sequence: CDR1 SNHLY, CDR2 FYNNEI. For the CDR3, the DNA is TGTGCCAGCAGTGAAGCGCTCCAGATAGCCTTC. It specifies CASSEALQIAF.

The V gene is TRBV5-1, the J gene TRBJ2-1; the match to TRBD2 covers 14 bases. Losses at the gene ends were 4 bases for V and 4 bases for J; bases not matched to a gene: 4. The CDR3 runs to 16 residues. From germline, CDR1 is SGHRS and CDR2 YFSETQ. CDR3 DNA: TGCGCCAGCAGCGGGACTAGCGGGGGAGGGTACAATGAGCAGTTCTTC. It is translated as CASSGTSGGGYNEQFF.

This clonotype occurred many times. CDR3 DNA: TGTGCCAGCAGCTCTAACAATGAGCAGTTCTTC. Translated: CASSSNNEQFF. The rearrangement uses TRBV7-9 and TRBJ2-1; no firm D call. V gave up 4 bases and J gave up 5 bases, with 3 bases separating them. CDR1 is SEHNR, CDR2 FQNEAQ, per germline (reference sequence). The CDR3 runs 11 residues.

Comment on this clonotype: At one end, the junction sequence differs from germline, possibly due to a read error. This rearrangement joins TRBV6-1 to TRBJ2-7; D may match TRBD1 or TRBD2 (5 bases each). This CDR3 contains 14 residues. Germline V gives CDR1 MNHNS, CDR2 SASEGT. The CDR3 DNA follows: TGTGCCAGCGGAACGACACAGGCACTTTGGGAGCGGTACTTC. Protein product: CASGTTQALWERYF.

This clonotype showed up many times. The chain employs TRBV4-2 and TRBJ2-7; D is unresolved. V shed 1 base and J shed 3 bases, with 10 bases lying between them. CDR1 is LGHNA and CDR2 is YNFKEQ in the germline V gene. The CDR3 covers 14 residues. CDR3 bases: TGTGCCAGCAGCCAAGTCGGAGACGTCTACGAGCAGTACTTC. Translating gives CASSQVGDVYEQYF.

The genes are TRBV7-3 and TRBJ2-1; 11 bases line up with TRBD2. Germline V CDR1 and CDR2: SGHTA, FQGTGA. J lost 9 bases, V lost 5 bases, and 9 bases had no gene match. This CDR3 is built from 15 residues. The CDR3 DNA reads as TGTGCCAGCAGCAAGGGACTAGCGGACCATAGTGAGCAGTTCTTC. It yields the protein CASSKGLADHSEQFF.

The chain has TRBV10-3 and TRBJ2-3; TRBD1 aligns across 7 bases. The CDR3 is 16 amino acids. Germline V gene data show CDR1 as ENHRY and CDR2 as SYGVKD. Trimming cost V 4 bases and J 1 base; bases outside gene matches: 8. The CDR3: CAISVLTTGGTDTQYF. DNA for the CDR3: TGTGCCATCAGTGTTTTGACCACAGGGGGCACAGATACGCAGTATTTT.

In this sample, this clonotype turned up a few times. The V and J genes are TRBV28 and TRBJ1-5; D unclear. CDR1 and CDR2 from the germline V gene are MDHEN and SYDVKM. Between the trimmed V and J ends, which lost 5 bases and 6 bases, there was a span of 11 bases. This CDR3 region has 13 residues. The CDR3 bases are TGTGCCAGCAGTCGCATCGTCTCTCAGCCCCAGCATTTT. Protein sequence: CASSRIVSQPQHF. Full variable domain (remainder filled in from reference TRBV28 and TRBJ1-5): DVKVTQSSRYLVKRTGEKVFLECVQDMDHENMFWYRQDPGLGLRLIYFSYDVKMKEKGDIPEGYSVSREKKERFSLILESASTNQTSMYLCASSRIVSQPQHFGDGTRLSIL.

This clonotype came up a few times. The genes are TRBV6-1 and TRBJ2-5, with D maybe TRBD2 (6 bases). V was shortened by 1 base and J by 5 bases, with 17 bases between the two germline ends. The germline gives CDR1 MNHNS, CDR2 SASEGT. The CDR3 is made up of 16 amino acids. The CDR3, as DNA: TGTGCCAGCAGTGAAGGGTCTAGCGCCCCAGGGGAGACCCAGTACTTC. Amino acid sequence: CASSEGSSAPGETQYF.

About this clonotype: A much larger clonotype is one base distant, so this may be a read error. V is TRBV6-5 and J is TRBJ2-1, with 7 positions matching TRBD2. Germline CDR1 reads MNHEY; CDR2 reads SVGAGI. CDR3 length: 14 residues. This chain's CDR3 is CASSEGLKYSEQFF. CDR3 sequence (DNA): TGTGCCAGCAGTGAGGGACTAAAGTACAGTGAGCAGTTCTTC.

This clonotype came up once. One junction end disagrees with the germline gene, perhaps due to a read error. The V call is TRBV19, the J call TRBJ2-6, with a tentative D call TRBD1 (5 bases). The CDR3 totals 14 residues. The germline V gene has CDR1 LNHDA and CDR2 SQIVND (reference sequence). The CDR3 DNA is TGTGCCAGCAGTACTCCCTCTGGGGCCAACGGCCTGACTTTC. This sequence encodes CASSTPSGANGLTF.

This chain joins TRBV9 and TRBJ2-3; D gene uncertain. The CDR3 extends over 12 amino acids. In germline, CDR1 is SGDLS, CDR2 YYNGEE. V shed 2 bases and J shed 8 bases, with 9 bases lying between them. For the CDR3, the DNA is TGTGCCAGCAGCGTGTCGGTCGGTACGCAGTATTTT. This encodes CASSVSVGTQYF.

V usage is TRBV5-1 and J usage is TRBJ2-3; 9 positions match TRBD2. With 4 bases clipped from V and 5 bases from J, the junction kept 17 bases outside the gene matches. The length of the CDR3 is 18 residues. CDR1 and CDR2 (germline): SGHRS, YFSETQ. The CDR3 loop is CASSPRRGAGGREDTQYF. The CDR3 bases are TGCGCCAGCAGCCCCCGCCGGGGTGCGGGAGGGCGAGAAGATACGCAGTATTTT.

V and J are TRBV4-1 and TRBJ2-5; 7 bases line up with TRBD1. V lost 5 bases and J lost 3; bases outside the gene matches: 9. This CDR3 comprises 15 residues. The germline V gene encodes CDR1 MGHRA and CDR2 YSYEKL. The CDR3 region has the DNA TGCGCCAGCAGCAAACGCCCAGGGGGTGAAGAGACCCAGTACTTC. The encoded protein is CASSKRPGGEETQYF.

The chain recombines TRBV5-1 with TRBJ2-5; TRBD2 matches 8 bases. This CDR3 is built from 14 residues. J lost 4 bases, V lost 0 bases, and 2 bases had no gene match. Germline assignment: CDR1 SGHRS and CDR2 YFSETQ. CDR3 amino acids: CASSLGAGGETQYF. The CDR3 DNA sequence: TGCGCCAGCAGCTTGGGTGCGGGAGGAGAGACCCAGTACTTC. Filled out from reference TRBV5-1 and TRBJ2-5, the complete variable domain reads KAGVTQTPRYLIKTRGQQVTLSCSPISGHRSVSWYQQTPGQGLQFLFEYFSETQRNKGNFPGRFSGRQFSNSRSEMNVSTLELGDSALYLCASSLGAGGETQYFGPGTRLLVL.

This clonotype was counted a few times. The chain carries TRBV5-1 and TRBJ1-5, with D hard to call. This CDR3 is 15 amino acids long. V was clipped by 0 bases and J by 0 bases, with 7 bases between them. Per the germline V gene, CDR1 is SGHRS and CDR2 is YFSETQ. The CDR3 DNA reads TGCGCCAGCAGCTTGGGGGGTTATAGCAATCAGCCCCAGCATTTT. Translated: CASSLGGYSNQPQHF.

This clonotype was seen a few times. The chain is built from TRBV18 and TRBJ1-1; unclear D gene. Germline CDR1 and CDR2: KGHSH and LQKENI. Deletions cut 3 bases from V and 12 bases from J, with 17 bases between. The CDR3 spans 13 residues. CDR3 bases: TGTGCCAGCTCACCCCCAGGTGGCGGAGGAACTTTCTTT. It codes for CASSPPGGGGTFF.

In its sample, this clonotype was seen a few times. This sequence joins TRBV19 and TRBJ2-5; no clear D. V was pared by 0 bases and J by 4 bases, with 0 bases between. Germline V lookup: CDR1 LNHDA, CDR2 SQIVND (reference sequence). The CDR3 consists of 11 residues. CDR3 nucleotides: TGTGCCAGTAGTATAGAAGAGACCCAGTACTTC. It encodes CASSIEETQYF.

A few counts support this clonotype. CDR3 sequence: CSASPGGNHEQFF. CDR3 sequence (DNA): TGCAGTGCTAGCCCGGGCGGGAATCATGAGCAGTTCTTC. The chain couples TRBV20-1 to TRBJ2-1, with D possibly being TRBD2 (6 bases). V was cut by 3 bases and J by 8 bases, with 14 bases left in between. Germline CDR1 is DFQATT and CDR2 is SNEGSKA (reference sequence). The CDR3 contains 13 residues.

This clonotype turned up a few times. The chain has TRBV11-2 and TRBJ2-5; D may match TRBD1 or TRBD2 (6 bases each). Germline V gives CDR1 SGHAT, CDR2 FQNNGV. V was cut by 5 bases and J by 2 bases, with 12 bases left in between. The CDR3 length is 14 residues. The CDR3, as DNA: TGTGCCAGCAGCCCGCCGGGGGCACAAGAGACCCAGTACTTC. This gives the protein CASSPPGAQETQYF. The variable domain in full, with the rest retrieved from reference TRBV11-2 and TRBJ2-5, is EAGVAQSPRYKIIEKRQSVAFWCNPISGHATLYWYQQILGQGPKLLIQFQNNGVVDDSQLPKDRFSAERLKGVDSTLKIQPAKLEDSAVYLCASSPPGAQETQYFGPGTRLLVL.

The V and J genes are TRBV5-4 and TRBJ2-5, with 9 nucleotides matching TRBD2. The CDR3 sequence is 17 residues long. Losses at the gene ends were 4 bases for V and 7 bases for J; bases not matched to a gene: 17. CDR1 and CDR2 from the germline V gene are SGHNT and YYREEE (reference sequence). CDR3 amino acids: CASSDGPRASGKGTQYF. CDR3 bases: TGTGCCAGCAGCGACGGACCCCGGGCTAGCGGGAAGGGGACCCAGTACTTC.

This clonotype was seen a few times. This chain joins TRBV7-2 and TRBJ2-1, with D unclear. The CDR3 is 11 residues long. Germline CDR1 and CDR2: SGHTA and FQGNSA. V dropped 4 bases and J dropped 7 bases, with 5 bases sitting between them. The chain's CDR3 is CASSSDNEQFF. For the CDR3, the DNA is TGTGCCAGCAGCTCTGATAATGAGCAGTTCTTC.

This clonotype was seen only a few times. This chain connects TRBV11-3 to TRBJ2-5, with 10 nucleotides matching TRBD2. The germline V gene encodes CDR1 SGHNT and CDR2 YENEEA. V was pared by 2 bases and J by 5 bases, with 20 bases of the junction left unmatched. The length of the CDR3 is 20 residues. The CDR3 sequence is CASSLPRTSSGSWLEETQYF. DNA for the CDR3: TGTGCCAGCAGCTTACCCCGAACGTCTAGCGGGAGTTGGCTAGAGGAGACCCAGTACTTC.

This clonotype was found a few times. This chain connects TRBV7-9 to TRBJ2-1; 7 bases map to TRBD2. The CDR3 has 15 amino acids. V trimming: 1 base; J trimming: 2 bases; junction bases outside the gene matches: 2. The germline V gene encodes CDR1 SEHNR and CDR2 FQNEAQ (reference sequence). The chain's CDR3 is CASSLGAGAYNEQFF. The CDR3 DNA follows: TGTGCCAGCAGCTTAGGCGCGGGAGCCTACAATGAGCAGTTCTTC.

The genes are TRBV12-3 or TRBV12-4 and TRBJ1-2; TRBD1 is a possible D gene (6 bases). Trimming took 6 bases from V and 7 from J, leaving 15 bases between them. The CDR3 is made up of 13 amino acids. The CDR3 loop is CASSPQGPAGYTF. In DNA, the CDR3 is TGTGCCAGCAGCCCCCAGGGGCCGGCTGGCTACACCTTC.

The J gene is TRBJ1-1, the V gene TRBV7-9; D possibly corresponds to TRBD1 (5 bases). Per the germline V gene, CDR1 is SEHNR and CDR2 is FQNEAQ (reference sequence). The CDR3 extends over 17 amino acids. The V end was cut by 5 bases, the J end by 5 bases, with 24 bases between. CDR3 protein: CASSLSGGEHWLTEAFF. CDR3 sequence (DNA): TGTGCCAGCAGCCTAAGTGGGGGGGAACACTGGCTTACTGAAGCTTTCTTT.

In the case of this clonotype: A much larger clone is a single base away; this may be a read error. V and J are TRBV3-1 and TRBJ1-1, with D hard to call. V was clipped by 2 bases and J by 7 bases, with 8 bases between them. Germline loops: CDR1 LGHDT, CDR2 YNNKEL (reference sequence). The CDR3 covers 12 residues. The CDR3 here is CASSQKGVEAFF. CDR3 DNA sequence: TGTGCCAGCAGCCAAAAGGGTGTTGAAGCTTTCTTT.

The rearrangement links TRBV4-1 to TRBJ1-5, with 7 bases aligning to TRBD1. Trimming took 1 base from V and 1 from J; bases not matched to a gene: 16. This CDR3 has 20 residues. Germline assignment: CDR1 MGHRA and CDR2 YSYEKL. CDR3 in amino acids: CASSQGRGGRASGSNQPQHF. In DNA form, the CDR3 reads TGCGCCAGCAGCCAAGGAAGAGGGGGCAGAGCCTCGGGGAGCAATCAGCCCCAGCATTTT.